This entry features one T cell receptor beta chain sequence. The CDR3 totals 15 residues. The V end was cut by 0 bases, the J end by 6 bases, with 12 bases between. A TCRbeta library incorporating unique molecular identifiers was prepared. TCRdb ran MiXCR on the PCR reads and lists one entry per CDR3 protein. Among 350,000 to 450,000 distinct CDR3 sequences listed, roughly 15% were seen once. The sample is drawn from a study of T-cell reconstitution after alpha-beta-depleted transplantation in children. The clonotype was recovered from a human donor who donated a stem cell graft to a child with Fanconi anemia. The sequencing here drew on PBMCs, taken from the stem cell graft. V usage is TRBV12-3 or TRBV12-4 and J usage is TRBJ2-1; perhaps D is TRBD1 or TRBD2 (6 bases each). The DNA of the CDR3 is TGTGCCAGCAGTTTAGCGGGGGGACAAGTCAATGAGCAGTTCTTC. Translation gives CASSLAGGQVNEQFF.